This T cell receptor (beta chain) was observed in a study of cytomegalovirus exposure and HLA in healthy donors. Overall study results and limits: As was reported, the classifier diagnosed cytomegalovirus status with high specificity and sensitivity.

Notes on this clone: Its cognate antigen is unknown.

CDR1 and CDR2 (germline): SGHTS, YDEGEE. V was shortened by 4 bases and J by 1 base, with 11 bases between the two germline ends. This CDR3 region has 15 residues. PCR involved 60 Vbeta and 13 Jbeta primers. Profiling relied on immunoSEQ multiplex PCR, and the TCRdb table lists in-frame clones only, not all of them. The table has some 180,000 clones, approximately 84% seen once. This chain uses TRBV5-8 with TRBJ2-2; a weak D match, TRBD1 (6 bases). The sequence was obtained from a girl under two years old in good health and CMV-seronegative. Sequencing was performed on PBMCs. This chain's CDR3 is CASSRQVQNTGELFF. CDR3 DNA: TGTGCCAGCAGCCGACAGGTTCAGAACACCGGGGAGCTGTTTTTT.